This TCR beta chain appears in the sequencing data of a study of cytomegalovirus exposure and HLA in healthy donors. Study-wide findings and caveats: Later on, analysis showed that most CMV-associated TCR beta chains appeared to be HLA-restricted. Later analysis reportedly placed an Asian-associated ancestry cluster below the roughly 690-donor mean in N-insertions.

As concerns this clone: Antigen unknown.

The CDR3 length is 16 residues. J gave up 8 bases and V 3 bases, and 10 bases lay outside the gene matches. Germline V gene lookup returns CDR1 MNHEY and CDR2 SMNVEV (reference sequence). The PCR used 60 Vbeta and 13 Jbeta primers. Study processing details: Approximately 9.9 million of some 80 million unique TCR beta chains were shared, per a later count. Here immunoSEQ multiplex PCR was the method, and the copy in TCRdb shows in-frame clones only, minus some. V, J and clone size reflect that table, while D and trimming were determined from the DNA. The profile shows about 110,000 clones, more than 65% of them singletons.

Sequencing was done on a sample of PBMCs. The source is a woman between 50 and 59 years old in good health and CMV-seropositive. The J gene is TRBJ2-1, the V gene TRBV27, with 10 bases identical to TRBD2. CDR3 protein: CASSFRVAGGIHEQFF. CDR3 bases: TGTGCCAGCAGTTTTCGTGTAGCGGGGGGAATCCATGAGCAGTTCTTC.